One sample yielded the 25 T cell receptor beta chains listed below, sequenced in a study of T cell repertoires in cytomegalovirus infection. TCRdb reanalysed the reads using MiXCR and keeps one entry per CDR3 protein. Of 350,000 to 500,000 distinct CDR3 sequences listed, approximately 33% are singletons. Material: PBMCs. The receptors shown here come from a human donor in good health (CMV status not recorded). Some clones in this sample may be carry-over from other donors' samples.

This clonotype was detected a few times. The chain recombines TRBV5-6 with TRBJ2-1; TRBD2 aligns across 7 bases. The germline CDR1 and CDR2 sequences are SGHDT and YYEEEE. The CDR3 is 14 amino acids. Germline trimming cut 4 bases from V and 7 bases from J; bases unmatched to any gene: 8. CDR3 nucleotides: TGTGCCAGCAGCCCGGGACTATATCAAAATGAGCAGTTCTTC. It specifies CASSPGLYQNEQFF.

The J gene is TRBJ1-2, the V gene TRBV7-9; 8 nucleotides match TRBD1. CDR3 length: 15 amino acids. In germline, CDR1 is SEHNR, CDR2 FQNEAQ (reference sequence). The V segment lost 4 bases and the J segment 3 bases; nucleotides outside the gene matches: 7. This CDR3 reads CASSSRRQGHYGYTF. CDR3 coding DNA: TGTGCCAGCAGCTCTAGACGACAGGGGCACTATGGCTACACCTTC.

This clonotype was counted many times. CDR3 nucleotide sequence: TGTGCCAGCAGCTTAGGAGGGACAGGTGAAAAACTGTTTTTT. As protein: CASSLGGTGEKLFF. The V gene is TRBV7-2, the J gene TRBJ1-4; 8 nucleotides line up with TRBD1. The CDR3 contains 14 residues. The V gene's germline CDR1 is SGHTA and CDR2 FQGNSA. Trimming cost V 1 base and J 7 bases; bases outside gene matches: 2.

In its sample, this clonotype was seen a few times. The chain employs TRBV10-1 and TRBJ1-2, with D perhaps matching TRBD1 (5 bases). The CDR3 has 13 amino acids. Trimming cost V 0 bases and J 8 bases, with 10 bases left between them. Germline assignment: CDR1 WNHNN and CDR2 SYGVQD (reference sequence). Here the CDR3 DNA reads TGCGCCAGCAGTGAGTCGACAGTCCACGGCTACACCTTC. Its translation: CASSESTVHGYTF.

This clonotype has a handful of counts. This sequence joins TRBV4-1 and TRBJ1-2; D gene uncertain. The ends were cut back, 0 bases at V and 5 bases at J, with 16 bases in the middle. Germline values: CDR1 MGHRA, CDR2 YSYEKL. The CDR3 runs to 16 residues. The CDR3 nucleotides are TGCGCCAGCAGCCAAGATCCCGCCTTGGCATCTTATGGCTACACCTTC. The encoded protein is CASSQDPALASYGYTF.

This sequence joins TRBV5-1 and TRBJ2-1, with 10 bases that match TRBD2. V lost 3 bases to trimming and J lost 4 bases; unmatched junction nucleotides: 4. Germline V CDR1 and CDR2: SGHRS, YFSETQ. This CDR3 spans 15 amino acids. CDR3: CASSSGLARYNEQFF. The DNA of the CDR3 is TGCGCCAGCAGCTCGGGACTAGCGCGGTACAATGAGCAGTTCTTC.

This clonotype has at least ten counts. The gene calls are TRBV28 and TRBJ2-1, with D possibly being TRBD1 (5 bases). The germline V gene encodes CDR1 MDHEN and CDR2 SYDVKM. CDR3 length equals 14 residues. With 5 bases removed from V and 8 bases from J, the gap between germline ends came to 16 bases. The DNA for the CDR3 is TGTGCCAGCAGTCCCAGGGCACCGGGCGATGAGCAGTTCTTC. It translates to CASSPRAPGDEQFF. The complete variable domain, with remaining parts taken from reference TRBV28 and TRBJ2-1, reads DVKVTQSSRYLVKRTGEKVFLECVQDMDHENMFWYRQDPGLGLRLIYFSYDVKMKEKGDIPEGYSVSREKKERFSLILESASTNQTSMYLCASSPRAPGDEQFFGPGTRLTVL.

There are a few counts of this clonotype. This sequence joins TRBV6-2 or TRBV6-3 and TRBJ2-1; 13 bases line up with TRBD2. The CDR3 is made up of 15 amino acids. V lost 6 bases to trimming and J lost 11 bases; unmatched junction nucleotides: 10. Looked up from germline, CDR1 is MNHEY and CDR2 is SVGEGT. CDR3 residues: CASRPTGTSGAQQFF. The CDR3 DNA reads as TGTGCCAGCAGACCAACCGGGACTAGCGGGGCCCAGCAGTTCTTC.

The rearrangement uses TRBV7-2 and TRBJ1-5, with 9 bases fitting TRBD1. The germline V gene encodes CDR1 SGHTA and CDR2 FQGNSA. The V and J ends lost 5 bases and 12 bases, in that order; junction bases with no gene match: 8. The CDR3 runs 13 residues. CDR3 sequence reads: CASSPAGTGIQHF. The DNA for the CDR3 is TGTGCCAGCAGCCCAGCAGGGACAGGGATCCAGCATTTT. Drawing the rest from reference TRBV7-2 and TRBJ1-5, the complete variable domain is GAGVSQSPSNKVTEKGKDVELRCDPISGHTALYWYRQSLGQGLEFLIYFQGNSAPDKSGLPSDRFSAERTGGSVSTLTIQRTQQEDSAVYLCASSPAGTGIQHFGDGTRLSIL.

The rearrangement links TRBV7-9 to TRBJ1-4, with unresolved D. The length of the CDR3 is 14 residues. Trimming removed 5 bases at V and 8 bases at J, with 15 bases between. Germline V CDR1 and CDR2: SEHNR, FQNEAQ (reference sequence). The CDR3 coding sequence is TGTGCCAGCAGCGTCAGGAGAAGCGGAGAAAAACTGTTTTTT. It codes for CASSVRRSGEKLFF.

This clonotype was seen a handful of times. This chain links TRBV20-1 with TRBJ2-3; 8 nucleotides agree with TRBD2. Germline V gives CDR1 DFQATT, CDR2 SNEGSKA (reference sequence). The junction had 17 bases not matched to a gene; V was cut back by 6 bases and J by 6 bases. This CDR3 contains 16 residues. The CDR3 spells CSATFLSGGAGDTQYF. For the CDR3, the DNA is TGCAGTGCGACCTTCCTATCCGGGGGGGCCGGCGATACGCAGTATTTT.

The sample holds a few counts of this clonotype. V and J are TRBV19 and TRBJ1-1; unclear D gene. Germline CDR1 reads LNHDA; CDR2 reads SQIVND (reference sequence). This CDR3 spans 13 amino acids. Trimming removed 6 bases from V and 0 bases from J, with 8 bases in between. In nucleotides, the CDR3 is TGTGCCAGTAGGTCGGAGATGAACACTGAAGCTTTCTTT. Translated: CASRSEMNTEAFF.

This clonotype was seen at least ten times. The V call is TRBV7-2, the J call TRBJ2-1; 8 nucleotides agree with TRBD2. The CDR3 has 16 amino acids. Losses at the gene ends were 7 bases for V and 0 bases for J; bases not matched to a gene: 8. CDR1 and CDR2 (germline): SGHTA, FQGNSA. CDR3 coding DNA: TGTGCCAGCACGCGAGCGGGGGCTAGCTCCTACAATGAGCAGTTCTTC. Translation: CASTRAGASSYNEQFF.

This clonotype has just a few counts. CDR3 region: CSARDWAANQPQHF. In DNA form, the CDR3 reads TGCAGTGCTAGAGATTGGGCTGCCAATCAGCCCCAGCATTTT. The chain combines TRBV20-1 with TRBJ1-5; D not resolved. Trimming left V 0 bases short and J 3 bases short, with 9 bases between. This CDR3 is built from 14 residues. The germline gives CDR1 DFQATT, CDR2 SNEGSKA (reference sequence).

The chain uses TRBV29-1 and TRBJ2-1; the D call may be TRBD1 or TRBD2 (6 bases each). Per germline, CDR1 SQVTM and CDR2 ANQGSEA. CDR3 length equals 16 residues. V shed 3 bases and J shed 9 bases, with 24 bases lying between them. The CDR3 loop is CSVEGGEGGRMGEQFF. DNA for the CDR3: TGCAGCGTTGAGGGGGGTGAGGGGGGCCGAATGGGTGAGCAGTTCTTC.

The genes are TRBV6-5 and TRBJ2-3, with 9 positions matching TRBD1. The junction had 7 bases not matched to a gene; V was cut back by 7 bases and J by 2 bases. Germline assignment: CDR1 MNHEY and CDR2 SVGAGI. The CDR3 covers 15 residues. The CDR3 DNA reads TGTGCCAGCAAAAAAGGACAGGGGCACACAGATACGCAGTATTTT. Its translation is CASKKGQGHTDTQYF.

The sample holds many counts of this clonotype. The gene calls are TRBV7-6 and TRBJ2-7; 7 positions match TRBD2. The CDR3 loop spans 14 amino acids. V was clipped by 4 bases and J by 4 bases; unmatched bases: 7. In germline, CDR1 is SGHVS, CDR2 FNYEAQ. CDR3 nucleotide sequence: TGTGCCAGCAGCTCCGAGGGAGGGAGGTACGAGCAGTACTTC. Its protein product is CASSSEGGRYEQYF.

This clonotype was recorded a few times. The rearrangement links TRBV11-2 to TRBJ2-2; no firm D call. There are 15 residues in the CDR3. Between the trimmed V and J ends, which lost 5 bases and 4 bases, there was a span of 14 bases. Germline loops: CDR1 SGHAT, CDR2 FQNNGV. CDR3: CASSPDGVGTGELFF. CDR3 DNA sequence: TGTGCCAGCAGCCCCGATGGGGTGGGCACCGGGGAGCTGTTTTTT.

CDR3 in DNA: TGTGCCAGCAGCCGGGCCAGGGTAAAGGACACTGAAGCTTTCTTT. Amino acids: CASSRARVKDTEAFF. The chain carries TRBV5-4 and TRBJ1-1; tentative D call: TRBD1 (5 bases). The CDR3 extends over 15 amino acids. CDR1 SGHNT and CDR2 YYREEE come from the germline V gene (reference sequence). V dropped 4 bases and J dropped 3 bases, with 16 bases sitting between them.

The table lists this clonotype with a few counts. The rearrangement joins TRBV7-3 to TRBJ1-3, with TRBD1 matching 7 bases. V dropped 5 bases and J dropped 2; count of bases not matched to a gene: 9. The CDR3 is 16 residues long. Germline loops: CDR1 SGHTA, CDR2 FQGTGA. CDR3 protein: CASSPMTGTTGNTIYF. Written as DNA, the CDR3 is TGTGCCAGCAGCCCAATGACAGGGACTACTGGAAACACCATATATTTT.

This chain connects TRBV12-3 or TRBV12-4 to TRBJ2-7, with D possibly being TRBD1 (5 bases). V shed 4 bases and J shed 7 bases, with 17 bases lying between them. The CDR3 length is 14 residues. CDR3 in DNA: TGTGCCAGCAGTTCCGTGGACACCAAAGGGGAGCAGTACTTC. Its protein product is CASSSVDTKGEQYF.

V and J are TRBV27 and TRBJ1-2; 8 bases agree with TRBD1. CDR1 and CDR2 (germline): MNHEY, SMNVEV (reference sequence). The CDR3 runs 13 residues. The V segment lost 10 bases and the J segment 0 bases; nucleotides outside the gene matches: 4. CDR3 DNA: TGTGCCACCGGACAGGGAGCTAACTATGGCTACACCTTC. It translates to CATGQGANYGYTF.

The J gene is TRBJ1-1, the V gene TRBV19; TRBD1 is a possible D gene (6 bases). Trimming removed 3 bases from V and 4 bases from J, with 9 bases in between. The CDR3 is 13 residues long. Germline V gene data show CDR1 as LNHDA and CDR2 as SQIVND (reference sequence). The CDR3 bases are TGTGCCAGTAGTATTCGGGACACCACTGAAGCTTTCTTT. Its protein is CASSIRDTTEAFF. The variable domain in full, with the rest retrieved from reference TRBV19 and TRBJ1-1, is DGGITQSPKYLFRKEGQNVTLSCEQNLNHDAMYWYRQDPGQGLRLIYYSQIVNDFQKGDIAEGYSVSREKKESFPLTVTSAQKNPTAFYLCASSIRDTTEAFFGQGTRLTVV.

The V and J genes are TRBV4-2 and TRBJ1-2; D is possibly TRBD1 (5 bases). This CDR3 is 15 amino acids long. V gave up 0 bases and J gave up 6 bases, with 14 bases separating them. Germline V gives CDR1 LGHNA, CDR2 YNFKEQ. Written as DNA, the CDR3 is TGTGCCAGCAGCCAAGAGTACGGGGCGAGAGATGGCTACACCTTC. Translation gives CASSQEYGARDGYTF.

J is TRBJ2-1 and V is TRBV20-1; 16 nucleotides agree with TRBD2. V lost 0 bases and J lost 8; bases outside the gene matches: 7. The V gene's germline CDR1 is DFQATT and CDR2 SNEGSKA (reference sequence). The CDR3 loop spans 17 amino acids. The CDR3 is CSARDWAGTSGGDEQFF. In DNA, the CDR3 is TGCAGTGCTAGAGATTGGGCGGGGACTAGCGGGGGGGATGAGCAGTTCTTC.